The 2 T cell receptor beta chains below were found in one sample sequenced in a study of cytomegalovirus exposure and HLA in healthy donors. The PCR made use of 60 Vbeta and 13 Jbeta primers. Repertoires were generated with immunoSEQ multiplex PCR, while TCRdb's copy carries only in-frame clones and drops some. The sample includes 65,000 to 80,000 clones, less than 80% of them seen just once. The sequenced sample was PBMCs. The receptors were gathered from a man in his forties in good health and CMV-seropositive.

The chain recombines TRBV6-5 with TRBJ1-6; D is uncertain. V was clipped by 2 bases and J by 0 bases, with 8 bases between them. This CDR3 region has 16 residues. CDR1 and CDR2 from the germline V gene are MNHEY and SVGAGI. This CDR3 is CASSYRRSSYNSPLHF. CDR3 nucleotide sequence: TGTGCCAGCAGTTACAGGCGGAGCTCCTATAATTCACCCCTCCACTTT.

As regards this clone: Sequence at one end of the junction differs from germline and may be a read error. CDR3 amino acids: CSSSPQLEGNNEQFF. CDR3 in DNA: TGTTCCAGCAGCCCCCAGCTGGAGGGTAATAATGAGCAGTTCTTC. V gene TRBV7-9 combines with J gene TRBJ2-1; a possible D gene is TRBD2 (6 bases). This CDR3 has 15 amino acids. Per germline, CDR1 SEHNR and CDR2 FQNEAQ (reference sequence).